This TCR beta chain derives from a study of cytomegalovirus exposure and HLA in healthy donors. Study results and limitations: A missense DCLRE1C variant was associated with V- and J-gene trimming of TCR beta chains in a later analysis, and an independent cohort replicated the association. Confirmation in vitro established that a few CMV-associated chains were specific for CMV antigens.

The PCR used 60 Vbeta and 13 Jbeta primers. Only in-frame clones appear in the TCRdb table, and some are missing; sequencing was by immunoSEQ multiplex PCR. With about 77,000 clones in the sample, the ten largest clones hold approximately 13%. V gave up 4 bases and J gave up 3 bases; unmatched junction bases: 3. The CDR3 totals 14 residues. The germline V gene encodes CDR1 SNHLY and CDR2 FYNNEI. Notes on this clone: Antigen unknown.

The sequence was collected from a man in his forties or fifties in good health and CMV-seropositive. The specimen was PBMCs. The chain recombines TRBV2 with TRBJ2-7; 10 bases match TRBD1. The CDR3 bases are TGTGCCAGCAGTGTTGGGACAGGGGTCTACGAGCAGTACGTC. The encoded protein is CASSVGTGVYEQYV.